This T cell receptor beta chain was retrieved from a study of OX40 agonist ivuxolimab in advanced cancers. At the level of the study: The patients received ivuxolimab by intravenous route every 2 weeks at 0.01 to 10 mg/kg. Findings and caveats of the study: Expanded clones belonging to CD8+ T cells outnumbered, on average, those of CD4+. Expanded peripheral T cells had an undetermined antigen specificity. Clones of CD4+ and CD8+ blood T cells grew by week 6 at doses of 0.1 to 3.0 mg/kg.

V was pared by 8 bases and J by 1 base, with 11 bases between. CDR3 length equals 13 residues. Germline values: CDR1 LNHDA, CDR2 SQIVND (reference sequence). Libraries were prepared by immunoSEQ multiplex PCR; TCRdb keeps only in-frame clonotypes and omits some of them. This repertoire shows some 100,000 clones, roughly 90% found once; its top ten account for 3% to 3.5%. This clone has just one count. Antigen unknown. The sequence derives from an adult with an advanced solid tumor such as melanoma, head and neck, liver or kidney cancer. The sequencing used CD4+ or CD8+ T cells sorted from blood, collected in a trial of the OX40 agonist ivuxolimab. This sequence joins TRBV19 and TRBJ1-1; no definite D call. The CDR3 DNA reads TGTGCCAGTCAAGCGAGCGGGAACACTGAAGCTTTCTTT. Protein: CASQASGNTEAFF.